Given below is one T cell receptor (beta chain) in context. Its specificity is not known. Trimming removed 6 bases at V and 5 bases at J, with 19 bases between. The CDR3 contains 15 residues. Germline values: CDR1 KGHSH, CDR2 LQKENI. Time point given: pretreatment peripheral blood. The data were produced by immunoSEQ multiplex PCR, yet TCRdb's version contains in-frame clones alone and is incomplete. The sample contains 85,000 to 95,000 clones, more than 70% of which appear only once. The sample is drawn from a study of PD-L1 blockade in urothelial cancer. Background on the study: Patients arrived having already received 0 to 3 prior chemotherapy regimens. Specimens of blood held a median count of roughly 150,000 T cells. Study results and caveats: Enhanced expansion of tumor-associated blood clones at 3 weeks characterized durable-benefit patients.

V usage is TRBV18 and J usage is TRBJ2-5; weak D call: TRBD2 (5 bases). The sequencing here drew on PBMCs, taken around atezolizumab (anti-PD-L1) treatment. This receptor was obtained from a woman older than 75 with urothelial cancer. The chain's CDR3 is CASSRGAAHGETQYF. The CDR3 DNA reads TGTGCCAGCTCCCGGGGAGCAGCCCACGGGGAGACCCAGTACTTC. The whole variable domain, remainder taken from reference TRBV18 and TRBJ2-5, is NAGVMQNPRHLVRRRGQEARLRCSPMKGHSHVYWYRQLPEEGLKFMVYLQKENIIDESGMPKERFSAEFPKEGPSILRIQQVVRGDSAAYFCASSRGAAHGETQYFGPGTRLLVL.